The 6 T cell receptor beta chains below all came from one sample that was sequenced in a study of cytomegalovirus exposure and HLA in healthy donors. Primers for the PCR totalled 60 Vbeta and 13 Jbeta. Generated by immunoSEQ multiplex PCR, the TCRdb table keeps only in-frame clones and is missing some. This table holds under 170,000 clones, approximately 79% found once. Sequenced material: PBMCs. These receptors all come from a man aged 45 to 65 in good health and CMV-seropositive.

J is TRBJ2-2 and V is TRBV5-4; 10 nucleotides align to TRBD2. Germline V lookup: CDR1 SGHNT, CDR2 YYREEE (reference sequence). V trimming: 4 bases; J trimming: 5 bases; junction bases outside the gene matches: 5. The CDR3 is 15 amino acids. CDR3 sequence reads: CASSRMTSGTGELFF. CDR3 nucleotide sequence: TGTGCCAGCAGCCGGATGACTAGCGGGACCGGGGAGCTGTTTTTT.

This rearrangement joins TRBV10-3 to TRBJ1-5; 7 nucleotides agree with TRBD1. Germline lookup yields CDR1 ENHRY and CDR2 SYGVKD. This CDR3 spans 14 amino acids. The J segment lost 2 bases and the V segment lost 7 bases, leaving 5 bases of the junction unmatched. CDR3 coding DNA: TGTGCCATCAATGACAGGGAGGGCAATCAGCCCCAGCATTTT. It translates to CAINDREGNQPQHF.

V gene TRBV9 combines with J gene TRBJ2-3, with D possibly being TRBD1 (6 bases). Germline CDR1 reads SGDLS; CDR2 reads YYNGEE. There are 15 residues in the CDR3. Between the trimmed V and J ends, which lost 4 bases and 1 base, there was a span of 13 bases. The CDR3: CASSLQWGRTDTQYF. The CDR3, as DNA: TGTGCCAGCAGCCTTCAATGGGGGCGCACAGATACGCAGTATTTT.

CDR3 loop: CASSVSSFSGWSYNEQFF. The CDR3 DNA reads TGTGCCAGCAGCGTATCCTCCTTTAGCGGGTGGTCCTACAATGAGCAGTTCTTC. This chain joins TRBV9 and TRBJ2-1; 7 bases map to TRBD2. Germline CDR1 SGDLS, CDR2 YYNGEE. V lost 1 base, J lost 1 base, and 11 bases stayed unmatched. The CDR3 contains 18 residues.

The rearrangement uses TRBV11-2 and TRBJ2-1; maybe TRBD2 (5 bases). CDR3 size: 15 residues. V was cut by 5 bases and J by 0 bases, with 11 bases left in between. Germline lookup yields CDR1 SGHAT and CDR2 FQNNGV. The CDR3 region is CASSPGLGSYNEQFF. CDR3 coding DNA: TGTGCCAGCAGCCCCGGACTCGGCTCCTACAATGAGCAGTTCTTC.

The chain combines TRBV7-2 with TRBJ2-3; tentative D call: TRBD2 (7 bases). CDR3 length: 15 amino acids. Trimming cost V 1 base and J 4 bases, with 12 bases left between them. Germline values: CDR1 SGHTA, CDR2 FQGNSA. In nucleotides, the CDR3 is TGTGCCAGCAGCTTAGACGGGGGGCGTGCAGATACGCAGTATTTT. Translated, it gives CASSLDGGRADTQYF.